One sample yielded the 12 T cell receptor beta chains listed below, sequenced in a study of OX40 agonist ivuxolimab in advanced cancers. Sequenced by immunoSEQ multiplex PCR; TCRdb stores in-frame clones only, minus some. The table records fewer than 85,000 clones, approximately 83% of them present only once. Sequenced here: CD4+ or CD8+ T cells sorted from blood, sampled in a trial of the OX40 agonist ivuxolimab. The receptors here all came from an adult with an advanced solid tumor such as melanoma, head and neck, liver or kidney cancer.

The chain uses TRBV7-8 and TRBJ1-3; D might be TRBD1 (5 bases). The germline CDR1 and CDR2 sequences are SGHVS and FQNEAQ. The germline V and J ends were trimmed by 5 bases and 4 bases, with 15 bases remaining between them. CDR3 size: 15 residues. Here the CDR3 DNA reads TGTGCCAGCAGCCCCGGGGGGGGGTCGGGAAACACCATATATTTT. It encodes CASSPGGGSGNTIYF.

This chain links TRBV11-2 with TRBJ2-7; D is undetermined. Per germline, CDR1 SGHAT and CDR2 FQNNGV. Trimming took off 5 bases at V and 0 bases at J, with 11 bases between the two ends. CDR3 length: 14 amino acids. The CDR3 protein is CASSTSIASYEQYF. In DNA form, the CDR3 reads TGTGCCAGCAGCACCTCTATAGCCTCCTACGAGCAGTACTTC.

The gene calls are TRBV18 and TRBJ1-1, with D unresolved. Germline CDR1 and CDR2: KGHSH and LQKENI. The CDR3 covers 15 residues. Trimming shortened V by 3 bases and J by 2 bases, and 13 bases separated the two germline ends. CDR3 sequence: CASSPPDGGNTEAFF. DNA of the CDR3: TGTGCCAGCTCACCCCCGGACGGCGGCAACACTGAAGCTTTCTTT.

The J gene is TRBJ2-7, the V gene TRBV18, with a possible D match to TRBD2 (5 bases). This CDR3 has 12 residues. Trimming removed 1 base from V and 7 bases from J, with 8 bases in between. From germline, CDR1 is KGHSH and CDR2 LQKENI. CDR3 region: CASSPQGDEQYF. The CDR3 DNA reads as TGTGCCAGCTCACCACAGGGAGATGAGCAGTACTTC.

The chain combines TRBV18 with TRBJ1-4; D is unclear. The CDR3 has 14 residues. The germline CDR1 and CDR2 sequences are KGHSH and LQKENI. V was clipped by 4 bases and J by 3 bases, with 9 bases between them. The CDR3 here is CASSQGTANEKLFF. CDR3 sequence (DNA): TGTGCCAGCTCACAGGGAACCGCTAATGAAAAACTGTTTTTT.

The rearrangement joins TRBV2 to TRBJ2-1; 10 nucleotides align to TRBD2. There are 15 residues in the CDR3. The V gene end was trimmed by 6 bases and the J gene end by 7 bases; junction bases not matched to a gene: 9. In germline, CDR1 is SNHLY, CDR2 FYNNEI. The CDR3 here is CASRPLAGEANEQFF. In nucleotides, the CDR3 is TGTGCCAGCAGGCCCCTAGCGGGAGAGGCTAATGAGCAGTTCTTC.

The chain recombines TRBV28 with TRBJ2-2; 7 positions agree with TRBD1. The junction had 9 bases not matched to a gene; V was cut back by 4 bases and J by 7 bases. The CDR3 runs 15 residues. Germline CDR1 MDHEN, CDR2 SYDVKM. CDR3 nucleotide sequence: TGTGCCAGCAGTTCGGTAGACAGGGTCTTCGGGGAGCTGTTTTTT. It translates to CASSSVDRVFGELFF.

This rearrangement joins TRBV6-6 to TRBJ2-5; D uncertain. The V end lost 3 bases, the J end lost 5 bases, and 10 bases lay between the germline ends. Germline V gene data show CDR1 as MNHNY and CDR2 as SVGAGI (reference sequence). CDR3 length: 13 residues. The CDR3 nucleotides read TGTGCCAGCAGTTATCCGGAGCGCGAGACCCAGTACTTC. As protein: CASSYPERETQYF.

The chain couples TRBV5-1 to TRBJ1-1, with D possibly TRBD1 on 5 matching bases. The germline gives CDR1 SGHRS, CDR2 YFSETQ. The CDR3 is made up of 12 amino acids. The V gene lost 3 bases and the J gene lost 9 bases, with 12 bases spanning the gap. CDR3 coding DNA: TGCGCCAGCAGCTCGAACAGGAGACAAGCTTTCTTT. Translating it yields CASSSNRRQAFF.

The chain links TRBV30 to TRBJ1-3; no firm D call. The CDR3 loop spans 13 amino acids. Germline CDR1 GTSNPN, CDR2 SVGIG (reference sequence). Trimming left V 3 bases short and J 0 bases short, with 6 bases between. The CDR3 coding sequence is TGTGCCTGGAGCAGCGGCTCTGGAAACACCATATATTTT. This gives the protein CAWSSGSGNTIYF.

The chain carries TRBV6-5 and TRBJ2-7; 12 bases map to TRBD1. After removal of 6 bases from V and 3 bases from J, the junction contained 6 bases not matched to a gene. Germline V gene data show CDR1 as MNHEY and CDR2 as SVGAGI. The CDR3 is made up of 15 amino acids. DNA for the CDR3: TGTGCCAGCAGGTACCGGGACAGGGGGCACTACGAGCAGTACTTC. Amino acids: CASRYRDRGHYEQYF.

V gene TRBV10-2 combines with J gene TRBJ2-1; 8 bases fit TRBD2. The CDR3 has 14 amino acids. The ends lost 5 bases at V and 3 bases at J; junction bases unmatched: 3. The germline CDR1 and CDR2 sequences are WSHSY and SAAADI. CDR3 residues: CASSTGTSYNEQFF. CDR3 sequence (DNA): TGCGCCAGCAGTACCGGGACTAGCTACAATGAGCAGTTCTTC.